This TCR beta chain was sequenced during a study of naive and memory T cell subsets. This clonotype was counted many times. Two oligonucleotides, mixed equimolar, formed the beta constant-region primer covering TRBC1 and TRBC2. Four rounds of PCR amplified the ligated cDNA using nested alpha and beta constant-region primers plus SP2. TCRdb used MiXCR to reprocess the UMI-ligation and nested PCR reads, holding one entry per CDR3 protein. Of more than 8,500 distinct CDR3 sequences in the sample, about 6% are singletons; the top ten hold roughly three fifths. The length of the CDR3 is 15 residues. CDR1 is DFQATT and CDR2 is SNEGSKA in the germline V gene (reference sequence). The V gene end was trimmed by 1 base and the J gene end by 7 bases; junction bases not matched to a gene: 6.

The clonotype was recovered from a human donor in good health. V is TRBV20-1 and J is TRBJ1-6; 8 positions agree with TRBD1. Sequenced sample: CD4+ TEMRA cells from blood. Regarding subset: effector memory re-expressing CD45RA, CD45RA+ CD27-. The CDR3 reads CSARGAGTGNSPLHF. In nucleotides, the CDR3 is TGCAGTGCTAGAGGCGCCGGGACAGGCAATTCACCCCTCCACTTT.